What follows describes a single TCR beta chain. The antigen this receptor binds is unknown. One base away there is no much larger clone; base qualities are not given. After removal of 6 bases from V and 10 bases from J, the junction retains 12 bases not matched to a gene. CDR1 and CDR2 are drawn from the germline V gene: MDHEN, SYDVKM. The CDR3 runs 14 amino acids, cysteine and phenylalanine included. Only the CDR3 region is kept as DNA, spanning 42 bases read in frame from base 1. Participants in the prospective study were enrolled through a virtual design, were aged roughly 18 to 100 years, and lived in about two dozen United States geographic areas. To assign participants to cohorts, the prospective study relied on clinical history that participants themselves reported in a screening survey and a study questionnaire. Exposed participants had been in contact with someone with a PCR-confirmed or clinician-diagnosed COVID-19 case within 2 weeks of study entry. In the prospective study, whole blood, serum and a nasopharyngeal or oropharyngeal swab were collected from each participant by mobile phlebotomists. Participants in the prospective study had the option to provide additional blood draws and questionnaires over an approximately 2-month period. Before DNA extraction, blood samples from the prospective study were shipped at room temperature or frozen.

This specimen belongs to a study of blood T cell repertoires in COVID-19 (TCRdb year 2020). As for the study more broadly: Collaborator samples came from the United States, Italy and Spain and covered acute and convalescent phases of COVID-19. The prospective study material was composed of cDNA or gDNA derived from T cells, B-cell-depleted T cells, or PBMCs. Deeply sampled blood TCRbeta repertoires from subjects exposed to, actively infected with, or recovered from COVID-19 were included in the dataset. The repertoires were released in a freely available public database intended as a resource for research on the immune response to SARS-CoV-2. The samples were drawn from two sources: the first 160 participants of the ongoing ImmuneRACE study, and 1,200 or so subjects contributed by 6 global collaborators. A de-identified subject ID, COVID-19 status, age in years and sex were almost always included in the sample metadata. Where available, HLA class I and class II types were taken from metadata supplied by the sample provider and were not determined by assay-based typing. Beyond this particular receptor, the publication reports: The quantity of clinical and demographic metadata differed by source and by participant and was supplied without curation.

TCRbeta CDR3 regions were amplified from genomic DNA by means of the immunoSEQ Assay, a bias-controlled multiplex PCR. The published analysis was carried out like this. Nucleated cell counts per sample were estimated from amplification of reference gene primers within the assay. Sequence reads were collapsed and filtered to measure the absolute abundance of every unique TCRbeta CDR3 rearrangement. For each sample, productive Simpson clonality was calculated as the square root of Simpson's diversity index across productive rearrangements. In its TCRdb copy, this immuneACCESS table keeps in-frame sequences only and misses some clones. Where compared with another copy, unresolved V genes explain less than half of these, and the others have no known cause. The V and J calls and clone size are taken from that table; D and trimming were inferred from the DNA. The sample table shows about 140,000 clones, and around 80% are seen once. The ten largest clones take up under 2% of the sample.

The material sequenced was PBMCs or T cells enriched from blood (not recorded which). The rearranged segments are TRBV28 and TRBJ2-3; 8 nucleotides in the junction match TRBD2. This clonotype originated in a woman aged 18-29 years who had been exposed to COVID-19. CDR3 reads: CASSFRTPAGAQYF. The nucleotide sequence reads as follows: TGTGCCAGCAGCTTTAGGACTCCAGCGGGAGCGCAGTATTTT. This CDR3, with the reference TRBV28 and TRBJ2-3 proteins standing in past its ends, gives the full variable domain DVKVTQSSRYLVKRTGEKVFLECVQDMDHENMFWYRQDPGLGLRLIYFSYDVKMKEKGDIPEGYSVSREKKERFSLILESASTNQTSMYLCASSFRTPAGAQYFGPGTRLTVL.